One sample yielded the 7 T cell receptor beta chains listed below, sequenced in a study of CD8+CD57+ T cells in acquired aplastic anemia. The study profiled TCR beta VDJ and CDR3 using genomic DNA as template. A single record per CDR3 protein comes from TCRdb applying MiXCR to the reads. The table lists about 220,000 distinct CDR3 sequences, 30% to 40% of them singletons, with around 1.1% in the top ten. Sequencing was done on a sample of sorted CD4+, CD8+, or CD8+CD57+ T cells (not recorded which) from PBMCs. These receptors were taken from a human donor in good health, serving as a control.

The CDR3 loop reads CASSEAGILAVRETQYF. For the CDR3, the DNA is TGTGCCAGCAGTGAAGCTGGGATCTTGGCGGTCAGGGAGACCCAGTACTTC. The J gene is TRBJ2-5, the V gene TRBV6-1; no clear D gene. The V gene lost 0 bases and the J gene lost 5 bases, with 19 bases spanning the gap. CDR1 and CDR2 (germline): MNHNS, SASEGT. This CDR3 has 17 residues.

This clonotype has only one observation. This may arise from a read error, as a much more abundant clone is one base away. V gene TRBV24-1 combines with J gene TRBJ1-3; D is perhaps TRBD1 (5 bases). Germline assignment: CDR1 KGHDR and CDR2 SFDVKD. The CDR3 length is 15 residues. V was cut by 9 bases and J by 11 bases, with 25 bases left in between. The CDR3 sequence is CATAPRDARGDAIYF. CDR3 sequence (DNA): TGTGCCACCGCGCCCAGGGACGCCCGCGGGGACGCCATATATTTT.

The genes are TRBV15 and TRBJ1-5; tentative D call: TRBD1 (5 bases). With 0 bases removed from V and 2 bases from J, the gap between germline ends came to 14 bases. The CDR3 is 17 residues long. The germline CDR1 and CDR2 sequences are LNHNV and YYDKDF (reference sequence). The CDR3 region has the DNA TGTGCCACCAGCAGAGATGGGACTTATACGGGCAATCAGCCCCAGCATTTT. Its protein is CATSRDGTYTGNQPQHF.

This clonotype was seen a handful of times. CDR3 nucleotides: TGCAGCGTCGGACAGGTGGGCACTGAAGCTTTCTTT. Translation gives CSVGQVGTEAFF. The rearrangement joins TRBV29-1 to TRBJ1-1; 7 nucleotides agree with TRBD1. Unmatched junction bases numbered 5, after V lost 6 bases and J lost 4 bases. The germline V gene has CDR1 SQVTM and CDR2 ANQGSEA. The CDR3 contains 12 residues.

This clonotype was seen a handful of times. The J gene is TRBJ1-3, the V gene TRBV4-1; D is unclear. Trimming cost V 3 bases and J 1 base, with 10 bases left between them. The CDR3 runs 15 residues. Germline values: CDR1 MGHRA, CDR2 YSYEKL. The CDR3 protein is CASSHPGGSGNTIYF. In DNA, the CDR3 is TGCGCCAGCAGCCACCCAGGAGGATCTGGAAACACCATATATTTT.

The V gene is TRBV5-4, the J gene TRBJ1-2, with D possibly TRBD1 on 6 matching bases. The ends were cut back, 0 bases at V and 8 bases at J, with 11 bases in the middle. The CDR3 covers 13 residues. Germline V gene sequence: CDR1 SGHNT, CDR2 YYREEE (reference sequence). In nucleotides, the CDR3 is TGTGCCAGCAGCTTGGGGGGGGCGGGCGGCTACACCTTC. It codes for CASSLGGAGGYTF.

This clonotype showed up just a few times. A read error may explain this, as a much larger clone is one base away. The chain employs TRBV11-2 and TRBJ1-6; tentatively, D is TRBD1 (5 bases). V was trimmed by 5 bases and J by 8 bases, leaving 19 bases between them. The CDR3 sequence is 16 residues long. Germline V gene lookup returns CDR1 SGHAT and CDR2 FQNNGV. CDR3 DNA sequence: TGTGCCAGCAGCACACCGAGAGGAGGGGCTGATTCACCCCTCCACTTT. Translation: CASSTPRGGADSPLHF.